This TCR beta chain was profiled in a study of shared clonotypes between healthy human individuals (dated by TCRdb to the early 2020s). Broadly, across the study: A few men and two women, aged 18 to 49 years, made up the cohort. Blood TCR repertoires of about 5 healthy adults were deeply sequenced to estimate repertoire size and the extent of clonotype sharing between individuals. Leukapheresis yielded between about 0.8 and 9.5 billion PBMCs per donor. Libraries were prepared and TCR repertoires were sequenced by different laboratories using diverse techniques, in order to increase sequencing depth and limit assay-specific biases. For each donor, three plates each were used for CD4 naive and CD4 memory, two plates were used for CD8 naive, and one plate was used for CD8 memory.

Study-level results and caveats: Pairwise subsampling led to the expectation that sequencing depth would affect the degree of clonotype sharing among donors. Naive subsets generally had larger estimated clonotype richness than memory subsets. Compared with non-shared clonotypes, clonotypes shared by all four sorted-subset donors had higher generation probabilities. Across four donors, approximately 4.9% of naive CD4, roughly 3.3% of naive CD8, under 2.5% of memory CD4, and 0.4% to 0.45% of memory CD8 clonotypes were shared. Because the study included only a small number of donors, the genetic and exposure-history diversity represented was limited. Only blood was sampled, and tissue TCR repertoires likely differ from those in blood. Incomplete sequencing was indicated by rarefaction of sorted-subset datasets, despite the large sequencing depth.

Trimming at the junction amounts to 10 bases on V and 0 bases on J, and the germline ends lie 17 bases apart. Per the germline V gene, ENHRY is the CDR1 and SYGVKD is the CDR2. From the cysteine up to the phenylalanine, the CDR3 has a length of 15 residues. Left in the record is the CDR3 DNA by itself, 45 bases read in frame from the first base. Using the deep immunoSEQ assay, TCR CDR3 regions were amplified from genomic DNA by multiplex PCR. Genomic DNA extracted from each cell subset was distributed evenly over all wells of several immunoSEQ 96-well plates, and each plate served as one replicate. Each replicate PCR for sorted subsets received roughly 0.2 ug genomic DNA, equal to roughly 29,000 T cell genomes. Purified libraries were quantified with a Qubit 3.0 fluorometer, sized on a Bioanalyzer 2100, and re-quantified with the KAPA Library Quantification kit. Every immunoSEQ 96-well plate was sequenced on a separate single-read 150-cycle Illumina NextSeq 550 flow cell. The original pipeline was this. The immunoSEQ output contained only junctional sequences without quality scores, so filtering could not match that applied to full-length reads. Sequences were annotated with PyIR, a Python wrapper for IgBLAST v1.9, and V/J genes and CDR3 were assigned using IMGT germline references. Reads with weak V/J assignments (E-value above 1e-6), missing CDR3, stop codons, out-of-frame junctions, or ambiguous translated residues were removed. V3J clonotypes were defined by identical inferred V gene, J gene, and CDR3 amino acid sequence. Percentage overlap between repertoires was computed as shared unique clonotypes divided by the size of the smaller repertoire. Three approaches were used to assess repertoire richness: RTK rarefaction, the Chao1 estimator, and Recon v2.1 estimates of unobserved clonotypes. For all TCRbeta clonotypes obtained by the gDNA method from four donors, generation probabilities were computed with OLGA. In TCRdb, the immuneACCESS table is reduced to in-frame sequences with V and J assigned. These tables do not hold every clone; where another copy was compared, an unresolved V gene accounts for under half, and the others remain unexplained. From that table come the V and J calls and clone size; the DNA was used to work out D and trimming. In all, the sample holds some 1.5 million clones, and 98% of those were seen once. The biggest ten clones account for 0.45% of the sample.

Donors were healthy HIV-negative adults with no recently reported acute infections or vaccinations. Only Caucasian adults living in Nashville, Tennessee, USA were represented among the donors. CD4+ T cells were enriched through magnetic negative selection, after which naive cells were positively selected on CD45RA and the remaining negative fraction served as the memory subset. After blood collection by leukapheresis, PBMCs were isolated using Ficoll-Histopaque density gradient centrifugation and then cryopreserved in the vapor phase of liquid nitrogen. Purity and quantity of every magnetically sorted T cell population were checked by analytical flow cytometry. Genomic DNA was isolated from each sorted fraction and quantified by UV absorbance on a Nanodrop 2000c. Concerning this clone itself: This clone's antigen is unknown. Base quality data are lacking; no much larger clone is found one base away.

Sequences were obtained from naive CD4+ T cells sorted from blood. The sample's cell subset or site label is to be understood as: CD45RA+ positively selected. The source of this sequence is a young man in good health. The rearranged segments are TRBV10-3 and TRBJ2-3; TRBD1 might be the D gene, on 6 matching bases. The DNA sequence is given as TGTGCCAGCGGAAGGGACATCTCTAGCACAGATACGCAGTATTTT. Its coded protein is CASGRDISSTDTQYF.